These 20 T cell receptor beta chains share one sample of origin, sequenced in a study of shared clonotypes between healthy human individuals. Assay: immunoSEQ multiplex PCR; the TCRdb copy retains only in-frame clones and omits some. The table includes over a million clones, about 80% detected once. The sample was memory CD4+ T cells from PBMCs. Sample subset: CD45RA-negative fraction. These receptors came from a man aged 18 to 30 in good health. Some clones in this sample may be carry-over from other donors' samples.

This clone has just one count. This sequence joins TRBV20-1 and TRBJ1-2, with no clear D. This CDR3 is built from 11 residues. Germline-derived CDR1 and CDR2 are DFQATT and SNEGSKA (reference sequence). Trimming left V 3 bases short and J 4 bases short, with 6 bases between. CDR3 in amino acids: CSASTGYGYTF. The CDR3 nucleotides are TGCAGTGCTAGTACTGGCTATGGCTACACCTTC.

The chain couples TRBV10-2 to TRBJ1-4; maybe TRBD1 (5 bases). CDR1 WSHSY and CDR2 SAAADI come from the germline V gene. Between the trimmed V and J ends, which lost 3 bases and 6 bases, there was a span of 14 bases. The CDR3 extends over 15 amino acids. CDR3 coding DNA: TGCGCCAGCAGTGACGCTGGGGGACGGGATGAAAAACTGTTTTTT. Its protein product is CASSDAGGRDEKLFF.

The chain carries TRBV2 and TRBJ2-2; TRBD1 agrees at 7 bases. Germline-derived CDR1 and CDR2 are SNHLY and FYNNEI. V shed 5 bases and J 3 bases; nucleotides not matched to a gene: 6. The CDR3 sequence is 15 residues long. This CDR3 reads CASSPTGFDTGELFF. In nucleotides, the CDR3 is TGTGCCAGCAGTCCGACAGGGTTCGACACCGGGGAGCTGTTTTTT.

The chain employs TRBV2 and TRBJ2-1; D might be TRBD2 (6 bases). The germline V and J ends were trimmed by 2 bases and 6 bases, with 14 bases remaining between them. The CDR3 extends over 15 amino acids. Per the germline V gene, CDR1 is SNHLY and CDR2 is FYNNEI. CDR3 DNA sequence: TGTGCCAGCAGTGAAATAGCCCGGGGAGGCAATGAGCAGTTCTTC. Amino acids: CASSEIARGGNEQFF.

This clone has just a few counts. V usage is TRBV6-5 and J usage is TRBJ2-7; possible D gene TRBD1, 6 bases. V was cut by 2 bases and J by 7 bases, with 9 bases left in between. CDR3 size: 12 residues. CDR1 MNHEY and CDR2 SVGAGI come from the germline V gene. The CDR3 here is CASSYDDREQYF. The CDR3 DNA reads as TGTGCCAGCAGTTACGACGACAGGGAGCAGTACTTC.

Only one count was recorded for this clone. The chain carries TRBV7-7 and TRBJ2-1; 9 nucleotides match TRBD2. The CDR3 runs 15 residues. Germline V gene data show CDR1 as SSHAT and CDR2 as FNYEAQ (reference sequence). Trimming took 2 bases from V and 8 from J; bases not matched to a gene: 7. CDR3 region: CASSLSLAGLHEQFF. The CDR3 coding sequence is TGTGCCAGCAGCTTATCCCTAGCGGGATTGCATGAGCAGTTCTTC.

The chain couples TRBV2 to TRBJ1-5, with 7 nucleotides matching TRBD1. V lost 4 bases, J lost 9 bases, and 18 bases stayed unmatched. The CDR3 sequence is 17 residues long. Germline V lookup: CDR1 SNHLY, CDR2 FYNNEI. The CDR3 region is CASSVPPGTVSSLPQHF. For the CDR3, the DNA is TGTGCCAGCAGTGTACCTCCCGGGACAGTTAGCAGTCTGCCCCAGCATTTT.

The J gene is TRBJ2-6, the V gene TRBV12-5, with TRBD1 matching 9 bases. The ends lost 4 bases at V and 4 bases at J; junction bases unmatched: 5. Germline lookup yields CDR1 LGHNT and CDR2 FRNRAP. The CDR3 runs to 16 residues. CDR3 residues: CASGWGQGTGANVLTF. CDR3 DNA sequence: TGTGCTAGTGGTTGGGGACAGGGAACAGGGGCCAACGTCCTGACTTTC.

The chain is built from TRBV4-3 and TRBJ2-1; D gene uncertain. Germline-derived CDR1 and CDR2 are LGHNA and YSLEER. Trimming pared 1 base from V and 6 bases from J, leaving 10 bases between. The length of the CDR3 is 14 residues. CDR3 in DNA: TGCGCCAGCAGCCAAGTGTCCTACCCCAATGAGCAGTTCTTC. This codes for CASSQVSYPNEQFF.

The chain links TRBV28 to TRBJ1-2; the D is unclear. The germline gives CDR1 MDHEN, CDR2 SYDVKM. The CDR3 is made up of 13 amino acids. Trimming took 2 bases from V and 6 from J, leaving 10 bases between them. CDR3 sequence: CASSLRVNHGYTF. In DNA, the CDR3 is TGTGCCAGCAGTTTACGCGTGAACCATGGCTACACCTTC.

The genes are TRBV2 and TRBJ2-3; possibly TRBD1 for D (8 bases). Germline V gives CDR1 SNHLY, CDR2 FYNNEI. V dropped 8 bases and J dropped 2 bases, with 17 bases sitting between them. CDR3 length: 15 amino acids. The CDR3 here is CASGGVTGATDTQYF. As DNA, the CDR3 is TGTGCCAGCGGGGGGGTGACAGGGGCCACAGATACGCAGTATTTT.

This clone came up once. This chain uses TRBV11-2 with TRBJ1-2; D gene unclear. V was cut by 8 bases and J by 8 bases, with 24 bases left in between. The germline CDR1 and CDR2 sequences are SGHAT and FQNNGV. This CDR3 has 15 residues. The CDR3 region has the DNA TGTGCCAGCCAAAAAGGTACAGCATCTATGGAAGGCTACACCTTC. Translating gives CASQKGTASMEGYTF.

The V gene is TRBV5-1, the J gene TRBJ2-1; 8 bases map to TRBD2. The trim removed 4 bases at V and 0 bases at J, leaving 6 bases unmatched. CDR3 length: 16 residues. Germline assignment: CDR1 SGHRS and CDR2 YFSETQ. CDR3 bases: TGCGCCAGCAGCGTCCTACTAGCGGCCTCCTACAATGAGCAGTTCTTC. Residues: CASSVLLAASYNEQFF.

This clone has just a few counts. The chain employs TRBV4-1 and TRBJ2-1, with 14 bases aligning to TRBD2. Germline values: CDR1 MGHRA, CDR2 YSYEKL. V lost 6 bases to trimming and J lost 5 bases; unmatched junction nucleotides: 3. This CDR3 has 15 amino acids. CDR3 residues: CASRTGLAGDNEQFF. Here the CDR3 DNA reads TGCGCCAGCAGAACGGGACTAGCGGGGGACAATGAGCAGTTCTTC.

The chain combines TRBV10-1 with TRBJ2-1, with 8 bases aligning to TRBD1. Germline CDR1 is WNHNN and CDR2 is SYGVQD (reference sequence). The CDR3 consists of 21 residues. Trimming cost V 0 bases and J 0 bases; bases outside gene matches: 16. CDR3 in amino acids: CASSESKPGTGPPRSYNEQFF. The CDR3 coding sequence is TGCGCCAGCAGTGAGTCGAAACCCGGGACAGGCCCCCCACGCTCCTACAATGAGCAGTTCTTC.

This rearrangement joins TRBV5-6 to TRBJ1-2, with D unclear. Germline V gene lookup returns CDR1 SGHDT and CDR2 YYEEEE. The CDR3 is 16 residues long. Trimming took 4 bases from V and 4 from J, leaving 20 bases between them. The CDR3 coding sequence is TGTGCCAGCAGCCCTTCTATCCAGGTTGTCATCTATGGCTACACCTTC. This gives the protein CASSPSIQVVIYGYTF.

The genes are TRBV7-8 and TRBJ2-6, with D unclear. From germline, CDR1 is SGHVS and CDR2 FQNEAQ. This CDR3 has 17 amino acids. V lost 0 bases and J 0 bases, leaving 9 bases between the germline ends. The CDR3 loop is CASSLAYSDSGANVLTF. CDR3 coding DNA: TGTGCCAGCAGCTTAGCGTACAGTGACTCTGGGGCCAACGTCCTGACTTTC.

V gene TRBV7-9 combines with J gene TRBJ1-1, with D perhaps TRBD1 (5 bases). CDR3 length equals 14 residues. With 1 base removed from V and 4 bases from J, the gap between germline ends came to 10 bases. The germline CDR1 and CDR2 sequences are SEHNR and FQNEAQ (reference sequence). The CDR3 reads CASSLVGPGTEAFF. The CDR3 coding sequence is TGTGCCAGCAGCTTAGTGGGGCCGGGCACTGAAGCTTTCTTT.

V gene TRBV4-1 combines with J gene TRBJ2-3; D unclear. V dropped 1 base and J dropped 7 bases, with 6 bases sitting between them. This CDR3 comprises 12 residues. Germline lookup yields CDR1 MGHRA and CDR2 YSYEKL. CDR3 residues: CASSQGPYTQYF. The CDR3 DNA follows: TGCGCCAGCAGCCAAGGACCGTATACGCAGTATTTT.

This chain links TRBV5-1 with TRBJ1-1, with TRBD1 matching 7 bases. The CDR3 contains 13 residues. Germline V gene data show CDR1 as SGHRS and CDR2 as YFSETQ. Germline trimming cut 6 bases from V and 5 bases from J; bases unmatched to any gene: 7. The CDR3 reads CASKHPQGTEAFF. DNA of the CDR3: TGCGCCAGCAAACACCCACAGGGGACTGAAGCTTTCTTT.